The T cell receptor (beta chain) under discussion was sequenced for a study of cytotoxic CD8 clonotypes in ibrutinib-treated CLL. The overall study: Recorded responses included some 24 partial and 2 complete; following median around 68 months, roughly 15 stayed remitted and 12 progressed.

From germline, CDR1 is LNHDA and CDR2 SQIVND (reference sequence). Trimming cost V 6 bases and J 9 bases, with 15 bases left between them. The CDR3 covers 13 residues. Generated by immunoSEQ multiplex PCR, the TCRdb table keeps only in-frame clones and is missing some. The table has 160,000 or so clones, approximately 77% seen once; the top ten hold roughly 1.9%. Concerning this clone: The antigen is unknown.

Study-wide results and limits: Treatment left the uncommon public clonotypes either contracted or stable in frequency. Whereas clonality rose at ibrutinib response, it declined toward baseline at progression.

Source: PBMCs, taken after 12 months of ibrutinib treatment. The clonotype comes from a human donor with chronic lymphocytic leukemia. This chain uses TRBV19 with TRBJ2-1, with D perhaps matching TRBD2 (6 bases). The CDR3, as DNA: TGTGCCAGTAGCAGACTCGGGGGAACTGAGCAGTTCTTC. Protein: CASSRLGGTEQFF.